One sample yielded the 10 T cell receptor beta chains listed below, sequenced in a study of blood T cell repertoires in COVID-19. Some clones are missing from TCRdb's copy, which holds only in-frame ones; the method was immunoSEQ multiplex PCR. The data show about 330,000 clones, over 80% seen once. The sample taken for sequencing was PBMCs or T cells enriched from blood (not recorded which). These receptors came from a man aged 30 to 45 who had recovered from COVID-19.

This chain connects TRBV25-1 to TRBJ1-6; no reliable D call. The V and J ends lost 6 bases and 15 bases respectively, with 18 bases between them. In germline, CDR1 is MGHDK, CDR2 SYGVNS. The CDR3 totals 13 residues. The CDR3 here is CASSDGIPNDLHF. The CDR3 nucleotides read TGTGCCAGCAGCGACGGGATACCTAATGACCTCCACTTT.

This chain uses TRBV6-4 with TRBJ2-1; weak D call: TRBD2 (5 bases). Germline CDR1 reads MRHNA; CDR2 reads SNTAGT. Trimming took 3 bases from V and 5 from J, leaving 11 bases between them. The CDR3 runs 14 residues. CDR3 amino acids: CASSEDSEDNEQFF. The CDR3 nucleotides read TGTGCCAGCAGTGAGGACTCCGAAGACAATGAGCAGTTCTTC.

The rearrangement links TRBV4-1 to TRBJ2-7; D unresolved. Germline V gene lookup returns CDR1 MGHRA and CDR2 YSYEKL. CDR3 length equals 15 residues. With 1 base removed from V and 2 bases from J, the gap between germline ends came to 12 bases. Here the CDR3 DNA reads TGCGCCAGCAGCCAAGCCGATCAAACAGCCTACGAGCAGTACTTC. This codes for CASSQADQTAYEQYF.

This clone was seen only a few times. This sequence joins TRBV19 and TRBJ2-7; unclear D gene. This CDR3 contains 15 residues. With 2 bases removed from V and 2 bases from J, the gap between germline ends came to 13 bases. The germline V gene has CDR1 LNHDA and CDR2 SQIVND (reference sequence). The CDR3 sequence: CASSIISGTTYEQYF. For the CDR3, the DNA is TGTGCCAGTAGTATAATAAGTGGCACGACCTACGAGCAGTACTTC.

This clone has only a few counts. Other DNA sequences in this sample translate to the same CDR3. The chain couples TRBV10-3 to TRBJ2-3; 14 nucleotides line up with TRBD2. CDR3 size: 16 residues. CDR1 and CDR2 from the germline V gene are ENHRY and SYGVKD. V lost 6 bases to trimming and J lost 2 bases; unmatched junction nucleotides: 4. The chain's CDR3 is CAIRRTSGGFTDTQYF. DNA of the CDR3: TGTGCCATCAGGCGGACTAGCGGGGGGTTCACAGATACGCAGTATTTT.

The genes are TRBV18 and TRBJ2-1, with 12 nucleotides matching TRBD2. The CDR3 is made up of 16 amino acids. V lost 4 bases, J lost 5 bases, and 6 bases stayed unmatched. Germline V lookup: CDR1 KGHSH, CDR2 LQKENI. CDR3 in DNA: TGTGCCAGCTCACTCGCTAGCGGGGGGGTCGACAATGAGCAGTTCTTC. As protein: CASSLASGGVDNEQFF.

The V gene is TRBV5-1, the J gene TRBJ1-2; a weak D match, TRBD1 (5 bases). Germline CDR1 and CDR2: SGHRS and YFSETQ. This CDR3 spans 13 amino acids. Trimming took 4 bases from V and 4 from J, leaving 11 bases between them. DNA for the CDR3: TGCGCCAGCAGCAAACAGGATAGCTATGGCTACACCTTC. Residues: CASSKQDSYGYTF.

The rearrangement links TRBV19 to TRBJ2-3; 9 nucleotides align to TRBD2. Germline-derived CDR1 and CDR2 are LNHDA and SQIVND (reference sequence). The CDR3 runs 14 residues. V lost 7 bases, J lost 4 bases, and 6 bases stayed unmatched. Written as DNA, the CDR3 is TGTGCCAGTATGTGGCGGGGGGGCTCAGATACGCAGTATTTT. Translated, it gives CASMWRGGSDTQYF.

This clone has just one count. The gene calls are TRBV12-5 and TRBJ1-2, with D perhaps TRBD1 (6 bases). The CDR3 contains 14 residues. CDR1 is LGHNT and CDR2 is FRNRAP in the germline V gene. Trimming shortened V by 1 base and J by 4 bases, and 10 bases separated the two germline ends. The CDR3 reads CASGLDQGIYGYTF. Written as DNA, the CDR3 is TGTGCTAGTGGTTTGGATCAGGGGATCTATGGCTACACCTTC.

The chain is built from TRBV12-3 or TRBV12-4 and TRBJ2-7; TRBD1 might be the D (6 bases). This CDR3 is 13 amino acids long. Trimming removed 4 bases from V and 4 bases from J, with 11 bases in between. CDR3 sequence: CASSSTGLYEQYF. The CDR3 nucleotides read TGTGCCAGCAGTTCGACAGGACTGTACGAGCAGTACTTC.